A single TCR beta chain is shown here with its context. What it recognizes is unknown. The CDR3 has 14 residues. Germline CDR1 and CDR2: LNHDA and SQIVND (reference sequence). The V and J ends lost 8 bases and 3 bases respectively, with 14 bases between them. This entry comes from a study of T cells in Graves' hyperthyroidism and ophthalmopathy. Turning to the study itself: Peripheral blood was secured at the point of initial diagnosis, before any treatment. Study-wide points: Most expanded thyroid clonotypes above 0.001 recurred in blood. A model of 13 V-J features distinguished ophthalmopathy from stable hyperthyroidism.

Amplification of TCR beta CDR3 regions used RNA as the template. First-round RT-PCR of the TCR CDR3 relied on the HTBI primer set. Each CDR3 protein is one row after TCRdb ran MiXCR on the multiplex PCR reads. The sample holds roughly 420,000 distinct CDR3 sequences, roughly 15% seen once. The chain uses TRBV19 and TRBJ1-3; tentative D call: TRBD1 (5 bases). The clonotype comes from a woman in her late teens or twenties with Graves' hyperthyroidism. Specimen: blood. CDR3: CASFSGRLGNTIYF. CDR3 sequence (DNA): TGTGCCAGTTTTTCGGGACGCCTTGGAAACACCATATATTTT. Full variable domain (outside the CDR3, taken from reference TRBV19 and TRBJ1-3): DGGITQSPKYLFRKEGQNVTLSCEQNLNHDAMYWYRQDPGQGLRLIYYSQIVNDFQKGDIAEGYSVSREKKESFPLTVTSAQKNPTAFYLCASFSGRLGNTIYFGEGSWLTVV.